These 3 T cell receptor beta chains were all obtained from the same sample, sequenced in a study of cytomegalovirus exposure and HLA in healthy donors. 13 Jbeta primers and 60 Vbeta primers were used for the PCR. The repertoire was sequenced with immunoSEQ multiplex PCR; TCRdb's copy has only in-frame clones and lacks some. This table lists 96,000 or so clones. Sequencing used PBMCs. These receptors were collected from a woman younger than 45 in good health and CMV-seronegative.

The chain has TRBV27 and TRBJ2-7; 7 bases are shared with TRBD1. CDR3 length equals 14 residues. Trimming removed 4 bases from V and 6 bases from J; junction bases left unmatched: 9. CDR1 and CDR2 (germline): MNHEY, SMNVEV (reference sequence). The CDR3 protein is CASSSETGITEQYF. In DNA, the CDR3 is TGTGCCAGCAGTTCAGAGACAGGGATTACCGAGCAGTACTTC.

V is TRBV12-2 and J is TRBJ2-7; the table's D call of TRBD2 was not tested on the DNA. TRBV12-2 is recorded as a pseudogene. The CDR3 has 20 amino acids. Written as DNA, the CDR3 is TGTGCAAGTCGCTTAGTTAGGCTGGCTAGCGGGGGGGGGAGAGGCTACGAGCAGTACTTC. This codes for CASRLVRLASGGGRGYEQYF.

This sequence joins TRBV6-6 and TRBJ2-1; D possibly corresponds to TRBD1 (6 bases). Trimming shortened V by 2 bases and J by 8 bases, and 16 bases separated the two germline ends. Germline CDR1 MNHNY, CDR2 SVGAGI (reference sequence). The CDR3 has 15 amino acids. CDR3 residues: CASSYLQGTHDEQFF. The CDR3 DNA follows: TGTGCCAGCAGTTACCTGCAGGGGACCCACGATGAGCAGTTCTTC.